The rows below give T cell receptor beta chains drawn from one sample of a study of T cells expressing NK-cell markers. TCRdb reprocessed the 5' RACE reads, keeping one entry per CDR3 protein, no DNA. The table gives approximately 440,000 distinct CDR3 sequences; the top ten clones make up more than 1.4% of it. Specimen: blood T cells: a sorted CD56 or NKG2C T cell subset, CD4+ or CD8+ T cells, or bulk PBMC T cells (not recorded which). Every receptor here comes from a woman aged 45-60 years in good health. Each CDR3 is given with its conserved first and last residue.

TRBJ2-3	TRBV9	CASSGIAAGLMAGPADTQYF
TRBJ1-1	TRBV10-3	CAISEKGGASTEAFF
TRBJ1-1	TRBV25-1	CASTRWGAALNTEAFF
TRBJ2-2	TRBV11-1	CASRSLTSGRANTGELFF
TRBJ1-4	TRBV5-1	CASSPGGSNEKLFF
TRBJ2-1	TRBV9	CASSAQAGSSYNEQFF
TRBJ1-1	TRBV5-1	CASSLLRDSPEAFF
TRBJ2-7	TRBV29-1	CSVVPPSGTVEQYF
TRBJ1-5	TRBV12-3/TRBV12-4	CASSLATGPGYQPQHF
TRBJ2-1	TRBV2	CASRGPDWREGNEQFF
TRBJ1-5	TRBV29-1	CSVGTSRGGNQPQHF
TRBJ2-7	TRBV18	CASSPGQGDEYF
TRBJ1-3	TRBV5-1	CASSPMGQGAGNTIYF
TRBJ2-7	TRBV6-1	CASSEGPGDYEQYF
TRBJ2-1	TRBV29-1	CSHINSYNEQFF
TRBJ2-7	TRBV28	CARDRGGEQYF
TRBJ1-3	TRBV12-3/TRBV12-4	CASRLEQPLNTIYF
TRBJ2-7	TRBV15	CATSRGDSYEQYF
TRBJ2-2	TRBV7-8	CASRKARDRGLVTGELFF
TRBJ1-2	TRBV20-1	CSVMSRSNYGYTF
TRBJ1-2	TRBV29-1	CSVGQGGGYTF
TRBJ1-5	TRBV9	CASSETGGWYSNQPQHF
TRBJ1-2	TRBV27	CASSFYGGGYTF
TRBJ2-7	TRBV3-1	CASSRDSSGEQYF
TRBJ1-1	TRBV19	CASNSGLMNTEAFF
TRBJ1-2	TRBV6-1	CASSGGKNYGYTF
TRBJ2-3	TRBV9	CASSVDGGSTDTQYF